Below, 18 T cell receptor beta chains from the same sample are listed, as sequenced in a study of cytomegalovirus exposure and HLA in healthy donors. The primer mix had 60 Vbeta and 13 Jbeta primers. Using immunoSEQ multiplex PCR, the repertoire was profiled, and TCRdb retains in-frame clones only, with some absent. Of around 130,000 clones in the sample, approximately 84% were seen once. Sequenced input: PBMCs. These receptors came from a woman aged 18-30 years in good health and CMV-seronegative.

This chain joins TRBV5-8 and TRBJ2-7, with a possible D match to TRBD2 (5 bases). The CDR3 is 14 residues long. The germline V and J ends were trimmed by 2 bases and 12 bases, with 21 bases remaining between them. Germline CDR1 and CDR2: SGHTS and YDEGEE. The CDR3 here is CASSLQAEPSPRYF. CDR3 bases: TGTGCCAGCAGCTTACAAGCGGAACCTTCGCCGAGGTACTTC.

A single count supports this clone. The chain couples TRBV5-1 to TRBJ2-5, with 11 bases identical to TRBD2. The germline V gene encodes CDR1 SGHRS and CDR2 YFSETQ. V trimming: 4 bases; J trimming: 5 bases; junction bases outside the gene matches: 7. The CDR3 is 15 amino acids. CDR3 bases: TGCGCCAGCAGCCTAACTAGCGGGAGCATGGAGACCCAGTACTTC. It specifies CASSLTSGSMETQYF.

This rearrangement joins TRBV29-1 to TRBJ1-6; D not resolved. V was shortened by 4 bases and J by 8 bases, with 12 bases between the two germline ends. Germline V gene sequence: CDR1 SQVTM, CDR2 ANQGSEA. The length of the CDR3 is 13 residues. The CDR3: CSVADPVYSPLHF. The CDR3 nucleotides are TGCAGCGTTGCAGACCCCGTATATTCACCCCTCCACTTT.

The V and J genes are TRBV6-5 and TRBJ2-7; weak D call: TRBD2 (5 bases). Trimming stripped 3 bases from V and 7 bases from J, with 16 bases between. The germline V gene has CDR1 MNHEY and CDR2 SVGAGI. The CDR3 consists of 14 residues. For the CDR3, the DNA is TGTGCCAGCAGTTATGGGATAGCGAAACCAGAGCAGTACTTC. Its protein product is CASSYGIAKPEQYF.

The chain links TRBV6-6 to TRBJ1-1; tentative D call: TRBD1 (5 bases). V lost 6 bases and J 1 base, leaving 9 bases between the germline ends. This CDR3 contains 13 residues. Germline CDR1 reads MNHNY; CDR2 reads SVGAGI (reference sequence). For the CDR3, the DNA is TGTGCCAGCAGGTTGGGGGGGAACACTGAAGCTTTCTTT. Encoded protein: CASRLGGNTEAFF.

The V gene is TRBV30, the J gene TRBJ2-1, with 8 positions matching TRBD2. The CDR3 contains 12 residues. Per germline, CDR1 GTSNPN and CDR2 SVGIG (reference sequence). V was clipped by 5 bases and J by 10 bases; unmatched bases: 7. The CDR3 bases are TGTGCCTGGTCCCTCGGGAGGGAAGAGCAGTTCTTC. This gives the protein CAWSLGREEQFF.

The rearrangement links TRBV15 to TRBJ1-5; a weak D match, TRBD1 (6 bases). The germline V and J ends were trimmed by 2 bases and 5 bases, with 13 bases remaining between them. The V gene's germline CDR1 is LNHNV and CDR2 YYDKDF (reference sequence). The CDR3 covers 15 residues. The CDR3 spells CATSRNRDTDQPQHF. DNA of the CDR3: TGTGCCACCAGCAGAAACCGGGACACAGATCAGCCCCAGCATTTT.

The V and J genes are TRBV5-5 and TRBJ2-2, with 9 positions matching TRBD2. The CDR3 loop spans 16 amino acids. The V gene's germline CDR1 is SGHKS and CDR2 YYEKEE (reference sequence). The ends lost 5 bases at V and 5 bases at J; junction bases unmatched: 10. CDR3 residues: CASRGLAGLGTGELFF. The CDR3 nucleotides are TGTGCCAGCAGGGGACTAGCCGGTCTGGGGACCGGGGAGCTGTTTTTT. The full variable domain, rest sourced from reference TRBV5-5 and TRBJ2-2, is DAGVTQSPTHLIKTRGQQVTLRCSPISGHKSVSWYQQVLGQGPQFIFQYYEKEERGRGNFPDRFSARQFPNYSSELNVNALLLGDSALYLCASRGLAGLGTGELFFGEGSRLTVL.

This chain joins TRBV11-2 and TRBJ2-7; TRBD2 matches 9 bases. Germline V gene sequence: CDR1 SGHAT, CDR2 FQNNGV. The CDR3 extends over 15 amino acids. Trimming removed 5 bases from V and 7 bases from J; junction bases left unmatched: 12. The CDR3 is CASSPFGSGRREQYF. The CDR3 DNA reads as TGTGCCAGCAGCCCCTTCGGTAGCGGGAGAAGGGAGCAGTACTTC. Looking up the rest from reference TRBV11-2 and TRBJ2-7 gives the full variable domain: EAGVAQSPRYKIIEKRQSVAFWCNPISGHATLYWYQQILGQGPKLLIQFQNNGVVDDSQLPKDRFSAERLKGVDSTLKIQPAKLEDSAVYLCASSPFGSGRREQYFGPGTRLTVT.

The genes are TRBV11-3 and TRBJ1-2, with 10 positions matching TRBD1. Trimming at V came to 3 bases and at J to 6 bases, leaving 1 base not matched to a gene. Per germline, CDR1 SGHNT and CDR2 YENEEA. The CDR3 loop spans 13 amino acids. DNA for the CDR3: TGTGCCAGCAGCTTCGGGACAGGGGATGGCTACACCTTC. This sequence encodes CASSFGTGDGYTF.

The genes are TRBV5-1 and TRBJ2-5; 7 nucleotides agree with TRBD1. V dropped 3 bases and J dropped 4; count of bases not matched to a gene: 6. The CDR3 is made up of 14 amino acids. Germline assignment: CDR1 SGHRS and CDR2 YFSETQ. CDR3 sequence: CASSSPRTGETQYF. In DNA, the CDR3 is TGCGCCAGCAGCTCTCCCAGGACAGGAGAGACCCAGTACTTC.

This sequence joins TRBV27 and TRBJ2-6; 8 bases agree with TRBD1. V shed 3 bases and J 2 bases; nucleotides not matched to a gene: 18. Germline V gives CDR1 MNHEY, CDR2 SMNVEV (reference sequence). There are 21 residues in the CDR3. CDR3 coding DNA: TGTGCCAGCAGTTTTGTCCGCACGGACAGGGTGGCTTTTGCTGGGGCCAACGTCCTGACTTTC. Translating gives CASSFVRTDRVAFAGANVLTF.

The chain has TRBV5-1 and TRBJ2-1; tentatively, D is TRBD1 (6 bases). Trimming cost V 2 bases and J 7 bases, with 13 bases left between them. The CDR3 is made up of 14 amino acids. The germline V gene has CDR1 SGHRS and CDR2 YFSETQ. CDR3 in DNA: TGCGCCAGCAGCTTCGAAGCAGGGGATAATGAGCAGTTCTTC. It yields the protein CASSFEAGDNEQFF.

V gene TRBV30 combines with J gene TRBJ2-1, with D possibly matching TRBD2 (5 bases). The germline V and J ends were trimmed by 4 bases and 10 bases, with 14 bases remaining between them. The germline CDR1 and CDR2 sequences are GTSNPN and SVGIG (reference sequence). The CDR3 contains 12 residues. CDR3 bases: TGTGCCTGGATTCCGGGGTCACAGGAGCAGTTCTTC. Its translation: CAWIPGSQEQFF. Combining the CDR3 with reference TRBV30 and TRBJ2-1 gives the whole variable domain SQTIHQWPATLVQPVGSPLSLECTVEGTSNPNLYWYRQAAGRGLQLLFYSVGIGQISSEVPQNLSASRPQDRQFILSSKKLLLSDSGFYLCAWIPGSQEQFFGPGTRLTVL.

This chain joins TRBV4-2 and TRBJ2-7, with 10 bases lining up with TRBD2. The V gene's germline CDR1 is LGHNA and CDR2 YNFKEQ. V lost 1 base and J lost 4; bases outside the gene matches: 7. There are 16 residues in the CDR3. CDR3 amino acids: CASSQALAGEVYEQYF. The CDR3 DNA reads TGTGCCAGCAGCCAAGCCCTAGCGGGAGAAGTATACGAGCAGTACTTC.

The chain uses TRBV23-1 and TRBJ1-5, with D maybe TRBD1 (5 bases). TRBV23-1 falls under the ORF class, with uncertain function. V was trimmed by 8 bases and J by 3 bases, leaving 20 bases between them. The CDR3 sequence is 16 residues long. CDR3 region: CASGPSGGFYNQPQHF. The CDR3 region has the DNA TGCGCCAGCGGACCATCGGGGGGGTTCTACAATCAGCCCCAGCATTTT.

The V and J genes are TRBV19 and TRBJ2-2, with 7 bases that match TRBD1. CDR1 and CDR2 from the germline V gene are LNHDA and SQIVND (reference sequence). The J segment lost 4 bases and the V segment lost 3 bases, leaving 5 bases of the junction unmatched. The CDR3 totals 15 residues. CDR3 loop: CASSIRQGSTGELFF. The CDR3 region has the DNA TGTGCCAGTAGTATCCGACAGGGATCCACCGGGGAGCTGTTTTTT.

The chain has TRBV5-1 and TRBJ2-2; possibly TRBD1 for D (6 bases). In germline, CDR1 is SGHRS, CDR2 YFSETQ. Deletions cut 4 bases from V and 6 bases from J, with 10 bases between. The CDR3 contains 13 residues. This CDR3 reads CASSPTGSGELFF. CDR3 nucleotide sequence: TGCGCCAGCAGCCCCACAGGGTCCGGGGAGCTGTTTTTT.